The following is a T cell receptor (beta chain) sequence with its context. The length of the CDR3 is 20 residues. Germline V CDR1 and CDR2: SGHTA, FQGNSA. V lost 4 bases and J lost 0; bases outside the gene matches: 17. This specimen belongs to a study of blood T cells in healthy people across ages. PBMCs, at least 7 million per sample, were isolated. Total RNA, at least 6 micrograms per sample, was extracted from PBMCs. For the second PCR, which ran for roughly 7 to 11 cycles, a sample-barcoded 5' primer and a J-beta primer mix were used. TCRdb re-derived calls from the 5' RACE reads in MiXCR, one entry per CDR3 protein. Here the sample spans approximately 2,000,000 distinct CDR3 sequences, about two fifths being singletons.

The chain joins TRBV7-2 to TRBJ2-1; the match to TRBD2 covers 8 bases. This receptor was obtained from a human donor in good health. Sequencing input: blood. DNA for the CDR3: TGTGCCAGCAGCTCACCCCGGAGCGGGGGTATACCTAGCTCCTACAATGAGCAGTTCTTC. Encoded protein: CASSSPRSGGIPSSYNEQFF.